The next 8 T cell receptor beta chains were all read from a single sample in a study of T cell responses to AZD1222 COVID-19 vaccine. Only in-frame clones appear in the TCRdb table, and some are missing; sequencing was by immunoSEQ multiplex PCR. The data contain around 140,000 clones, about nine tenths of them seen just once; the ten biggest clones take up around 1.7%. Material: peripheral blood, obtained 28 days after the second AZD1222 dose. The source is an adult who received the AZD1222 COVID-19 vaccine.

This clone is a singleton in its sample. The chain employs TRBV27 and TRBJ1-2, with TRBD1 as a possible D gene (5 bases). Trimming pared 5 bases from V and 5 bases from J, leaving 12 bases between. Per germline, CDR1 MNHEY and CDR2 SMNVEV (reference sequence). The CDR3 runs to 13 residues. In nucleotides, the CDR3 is TGTGCCAGCAGTCCGACAGATAAGTATGGCTACACCTTC. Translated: CASSPTDKYGYTF.

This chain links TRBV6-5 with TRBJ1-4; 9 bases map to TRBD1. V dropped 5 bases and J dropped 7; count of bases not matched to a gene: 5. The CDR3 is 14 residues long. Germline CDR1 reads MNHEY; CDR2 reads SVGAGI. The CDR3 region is CASSPGQGGEKLFF. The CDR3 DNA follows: TGTGCCAGCAGTCCGGGACAGGGCGGTGAAAAACTGTTTTTT.

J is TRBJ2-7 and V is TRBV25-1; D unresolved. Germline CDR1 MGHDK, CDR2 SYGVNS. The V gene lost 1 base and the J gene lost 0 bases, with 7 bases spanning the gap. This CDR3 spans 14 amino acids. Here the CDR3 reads CASSELYGSYEQYF. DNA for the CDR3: TGTGCCAGCAGTGAATTATACGGCTCCTACGAGCAGTACTTC.

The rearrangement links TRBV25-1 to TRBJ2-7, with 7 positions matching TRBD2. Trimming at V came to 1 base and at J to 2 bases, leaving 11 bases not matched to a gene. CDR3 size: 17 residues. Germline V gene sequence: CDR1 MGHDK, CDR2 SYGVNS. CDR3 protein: CASSESGGGPKAYEQYF. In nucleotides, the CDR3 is TGTGCCAGCAGTGAATCGGGGGGAGGGCCGAAAGCCTACGAGCAGTACTTC.

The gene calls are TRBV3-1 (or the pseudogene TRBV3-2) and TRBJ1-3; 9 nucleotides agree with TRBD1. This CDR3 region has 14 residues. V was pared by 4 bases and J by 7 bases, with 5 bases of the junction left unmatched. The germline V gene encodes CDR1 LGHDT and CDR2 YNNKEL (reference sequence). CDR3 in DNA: TGTGCCAGCAGCCTCGGGACAGGGAGGAACACCATATATTTT. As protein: CASSLGTGRNTIYF.

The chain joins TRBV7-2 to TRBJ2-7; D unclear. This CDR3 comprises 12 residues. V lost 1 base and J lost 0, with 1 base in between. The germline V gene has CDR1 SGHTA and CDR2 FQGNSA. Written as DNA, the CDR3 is TGTGCCAGCAGCTTAGTCTCCTACGAGCAGTACTTC. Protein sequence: CASSLVSYEQYF.

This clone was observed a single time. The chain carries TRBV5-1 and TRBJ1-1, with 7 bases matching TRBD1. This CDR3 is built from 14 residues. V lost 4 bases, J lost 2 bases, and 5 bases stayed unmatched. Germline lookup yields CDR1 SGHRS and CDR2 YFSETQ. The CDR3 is CASSPGQKNTEAFF. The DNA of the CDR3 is TGCGCCAGCAGCCCGGGACAGAAAAACACTGAAGCTTTCTTT.

The CDR3 here is CASSLGGDTQYF. CDR3 DNA: TGTGCCAGCAGCTTGGGGGGAGATACGCAGTATTTT. The genes are TRBV13 and TRBJ2-3; D perhaps matches TRBD2 (6 bases). V gave up 3 bases and J gave up 5 bases, with 6 bases separating them. From germline, CDR1 is PRHDT and CDR2 FYEKMQ (reference sequence). The CDR3 covers 12 residues.